Following are 32 T cell receptor beta chains from one sample sequenced in a study of shared clonotypes between healthy human individuals. Method: immunoSEQ multiplex PCR; TCRdb's copy keeps in-frame clones and lacks some. The sample yields about 1.1 million clones, 60% to 85% seen once. Source material: memory CD4+ T cells from PBMCs. Subset here: CD45RA-negative fraction. These receptors came from a man between 18 and 29 years old in good health. Some clones in this sample may be carry-over from other donors' samples.

The rearrangement links TRBV11-2 to TRBJ1-5; 9 bases are shared with TRBD1. CDR1 SGHAT and CDR2 FQNNGV come from the germline V gene. V shed 3 bases and J 1 base; nucleotides not matched to a gene: 7. The CDR3 totals 17 residues. CDR3 bases: TGTGCCAGCAGCTTGGAGCCCGGGACAGGGAGCAATCAGCCCCAGCATTTT. Amino acids: CASSLEPGTGSNQPQHF.

The chain has TRBV27 and TRBJ1-1; D gene unclear. The CDR3 sequence is 10 residues long. Germline V gene lookup returns CDR1 MNHEY and CDR2 SMNVEV (reference sequence). V gave up 2 bases and J gave up 8 bases, with 3 bases separating them. The CDR3 coding sequence is TGTGCCAGCAGTTTAAAGGAAGCTTTCTTT. It encodes CASSLKEAFF.

This clone has just a few counts. The rearrangement links TRBV7-3 to TRBJ2-5, with unresolved D. Germline V gives CDR1 SGHTA, CDR2 FQGTGA. Deletions cut 3 bases from V and 4 bases from J, with 9 bases between. The CDR3 length is 13 residues. The CDR3, as DNA: TGTGCCAGCAGCTTTGGTCTAGGAGAGACCCAGTACTTC. It yields the protein CASSFGLGETQYF.

This clone has a count of ten or more. CDR3 in amino acids: CASSWGGQSTYEQYF. The CDR3, as DNA: TGCGCCAGCAGCTGGGGGGGACAGTCTACCTACGAGCAGTACTTC. The V call is TRBV5-1, the J call TRBJ2-7, with D possibly called TRBD1 or TRBD2 (7 bases each). The CDR3 is 15 amino acids. Germline V CDR1 and CDR2: SGHRS, YFSETQ. V dropped 3 bases and J dropped 2 bases, with 15 bases sitting between them.

With regard to this clone: Different DNA sequences within this sample yield the same CDR3. The chain links TRBV2 to TRBJ2-7; 8 bases line up with TRBD1. After removal of 4 bases from V and 5 bases from J, the junction contained 1 base not matched to a gene. The CDR3 sequence is 12 residues long. The germline V gene encodes CDR1 SNHLY and CDR2 FYNNEI. CDR3 DNA sequence: TGTGCCAGCAGTGGACAGGGGAACGAGCAGTACTTC. It specifies CASSGQGNEQYF.

The chain couples TRBV14 to TRBJ2-2; D is undetermined. Germline CDR1 SGHDN, CDR2 FVKESK. V was shortened by 1 base and J by 6 bases, with 6 bases between the two germline ends. The CDR3 spans 13 residues. The CDR3, as DNA: TGTGCCAGCAGCCAAGTGCTATCCGGGGAGCTGTTTTTT. It specifies CASSQVLSGELFF.

This sequence joins TRBV2 and TRBJ1-6; no reliable D call. Germline lookup yields CDR1 SNHLY and CDR2 FYNNEI. Trimming cost V 8 bases and J 3 bases, with 14 bases left between them. The CDR3 totals 15 residues. The CDR3 DNA is TGTGCCAGCCGACCTCCAGGCGGCTATAATTCACCCCTCCACTTT. It codes for CASRPPGGYNSPLHF.

This rearrangement joins TRBV11-2 to TRBJ2-1; no firm D call. Germline CDR1 SGHAT, CDR2 FQNNGV. The length of the CDR3 is 12 residues. Trimming stripped 5 bases from V and 7 bases from J, with 9 bases between. CDR3 nucleotides: TGTGCCAGCAGCGTGGACCGAAATGAGCAGTTCTTC. Its protein product is CASSVDRNEQFF.

The chain recombines TRBV28 with TRBJ1-2; TRBD1 is a possible D gene (5 bases). The CDR3 is 16 residues long. Trimming stripped 3 bases from V and 1 base from J, with 15 bases between. Germline values: CDR1 MDHEN, CDR2 SYDVKM. The CDR3 here is CASSFSTGGINYGYTF. CDR3 DNA sequence: TGTGCCAGCAGTTTTTCGACGGGGGGGATTAACTATGGCTACACCTTC.

DNA for the CDR3: TGTGCCAGCAGCCAAGATTGGGAGCGGGAGTACGAGCAGTACTTC. Protein product: CASSQDWEREYEQYF. This chain joins TRBV14 and TRBJ2-7; TRBD2 agrees at 8 bases. Germline V gene sequence: CDR1 SGHDN, CDR2 FVKESK. J gave up 4 bases and V 0 bases, and 5 bases lay outside the gene matches. This CDR3 has 15 amino acids.

V gene TRBV5-5 combines with J gene TRBJ2-7; D possibly corresponds to TRBD1 (5 bases). The CDR3 consists of 15 residues. Germline values: CDR1 SGHKS, CDR2 YYEKEE (reference sequence). The V end was cut by 0 bases, the J end by 5 bases, with 15 bases between. The CDR3 loop reads CASSLAPGKRNEQYF. CDR3 bases: TGTGCCAGCAGCTTGGCGCCAGGGAAGAGGAACGAGCAGTACTTC.

This clone was recorded only once. This chain links TRBV5-8 with TRBJ2-4, with D possibly TRBD2 on 5 matching bases. Trimming stripped 0 bases from V and 6 bases from J, with 13 bases between. The CDR3 covers 15 residues. Germline CDR1 reads SGHTS; CDR2 reads YDEGEE. The CDR3 is CASSLALASGNIQYF. The CDR3 DNA sequence: TGTGCCAGCAGCTTGGCCCTAGCATCTGGAAACATTCAGTACTTC.

The genes are TRBV4-3 and TRBJ1-3; the D gene is possibly TRBD1 (5 bases). CDR1 LGHNA and CDR2 YSLEER come from the germline V gene. The CDR3 loop spans 12 amino acids. The germline V and J ends were trimmed by 4 bases and 9 bases, with 10 bases remaining between them. The chain's CDR3 is CASSPRGGTIYF. CDR3 in DNA: TGCGCCAGCAGCCCCCGGGGGGGCACCATATATTTT.

The chain joins TRBV5-5 to TRBJ1-5; D unclear. There are 12 residues in the CDR3. Germline CDR1 and CDR2: SGHKS and YYEKEE (reference sequence). V lost 0 bases, J lost 8 bases, and 6 bases lay in between. The CDR3 sequence: CASSLALEPQHF. For the CDR3, the DNA is TGTGCCAGCAGCTTGGCTCTCGAGCCCCAGCATTTT. Full variable domain (missing parts from reference TRBV5-5 and TRBJ1-5): DAGVTQSPTHLIKTRGQQVTLRCSPISGHKSVSWYQQVLGQGPQFIFQYYEKEERGRGNFPDRFSARQFPNYSSELNVNALLLGDSALYLCASSLALEPQHFGDGTRLSIL.

The V call is TRBV9, the J call TRBJ2-7; no reliable D call. This CDR3 has 14 residues. Trimming pared 0 bases from V and 3 bases from J, leaving 10 bases between. The V gene's germline CDR1 is SGDLS and CDR2 YYNGEE. Written as DNA, the CDR3 is TGTGCCAGCAGCGTAGGCTATTTCGGCTACGAGCAGTACTTC. This codes for CASSVGYFGYEQYF.

V gene TRBV27 combines with J gene TRBJ2-2; either TRBD1 or TRBD2 may supply D (5 bases each). This CDR3 is built from 15 residues. Germline V gene data show CDR1 as MNHEY and CDR2 as SMNVEV (reference sequence). V shed 7 bases and J shed 0 bases, with 12 bases lying between them. CDR3 DNA: TGTGCCAGCAAGGGGTGGGGGTCGAACACCGGGGAGCTGTTTTTT. Protein: CASKGWGSNTGELFF.

This sequence joins TRBV5-1 and TRBJ1-1; D is undetermined. The germline CDR1 and CDR2 sequences are SGHRS and YFSETQ. The CDR3 has 14 residues. V dropped 1 base and J dropped 0 bases, with 7 bases sitting between them. As DNA, the CDR3 is TGCGCCAGCAGCTTGACATACATGAACACTGAAGCTTTCTTT. Amino acids: CASSLTYMNTEAFF.

In DNA, the CDR3 is TGTGCCACCCGACAGCGGCCCGGGACTGAACATATGAACACTGAAGCTTTCTTT. Its translation is CATRQRPGTEHMNTEAFF. The chain joins TRBV19 to TRBJ1-1, with D tentatively TRBD1 (5 bases). V was shortened by 10 bases and J by 0 bases, with 27 bases between the two germline ends. The germline V gene has CDR1 LNHDA and CDR2 SQIVND (reference sequence). The CDR3 runs 18 residues.

The chain uses TRBV6-5 and TRBJ2-7; 7 nucleotides match TRBD1. V gave up 8 bases and J gave up 5 bases; unmatched junction bases: 15. Germline V CDR1 and CDR2: MNHEY, SVGAGI. The CDR3 totals 15 residues. The chain's CDR3 is CASLSPGRGLNEQYF. CDR3 coding DNA: TGTGCCAGCCTCTCTCCCGGTAGGGGGCTCAACGAGCAGTACTTC.

This clone was detected only a few times. The sample holds other DNA sequences that translate to the same CDR3. The chain combines TRBV5-6 with TRBJ2-3; 10 bases align to TRBD2. Losses at the gene ends were 5 bases for V and 1 base for J; bases not matched to a gene: 4. CDR3 length: 15 residues. Germline values: CDR1 SGHDT, CDR2 YYEEEE. The CDR3 DNA reads as TGTGCCAGCAGTCTGACTAGCGGGCGCACAGATACGCAGTATTTT. Amino acid sequence: CASSLTSGRTDTQYF.

The chain couples TRBV4-1 to TRBJ1-2, with D possibly being TRBD1 (6 bases). Trimming took 4 bases from V and 6 from J, leaving 12 bases between them. The germline CDR1 and CDR2 sequences are MGHRA and YSYEKL. The CDR3 is 13 amino acids. CDR3 DNA sequence: TGCGCCAGCAGCCCCCAGGGGAGGCATGGCTACACCTTC. Translated: CASSPQGRHGYTF.

V is TRBV5-6 and J is TRBJ2-3; the D gene could be TRBD1 or TRBD2 (5 bases each). Trimming took off 5 bases at V and 1 base at J, with 17 bases between the two ends. Per germline, CDR1 SGHDT and CDR2 YYEEEE. This CDR3 comprises 16 residues. The CDR3 DNA reads as TGTGCCAGCAGTAGGATTGTGGGACCGGGCACAGATACGCAGTATTTT. Its translation: CASSRIVGPGTDTQYF.

The V gene is TRBV18, the J gene TRBJ2-2, with 10 bases fitting TRBD1. V shed 6 bases, J shed 3 bases, and the junction held 4 bases outside the gene matches. CDR1 and CDR2 from the germline V gene are KGHSH and LQKENI. This CDR3 is 15 amino acids long. The CDR3: CASSTGQGYTGELFF. CDR3 DNA: TGTGCCAGCTCTACGGGACAGGGGTACACCGGGGAGCTGTTTTTT. The variable domain in full, completed from reference TRBV18 and TRBJ2-2, reads NAGVMQNPRHLVRRRGQEARLRCSPMKGHSHVYWYRQLPEEGLKFMVYLQKENIIDESGMPKERFSAEFPKEGPSILRIQQVVRGDSAAYFCASSTGQGYTGELFFGEGSRLTVL.

The chain links TRBV7-7 to TRBJ2-7; possible D gene TRBD2, 6 bases. Germline CDR1 is SSHAT and CDR2 is FNYEAQ (reference sequence). Between the trimmed V and J ends, which lost 1 base and 4 bases, there was a span of 17 bases. There are 16 residues in the CDR3. The CDR3, as DNA: TGTGCCAGCAGCTTAGTGGGGGGTTCGGGCAGGTACGAGCAGTACTTC. This sequence encodes CASSLVGGSGRYEQYF. The variable domain in full, completed from reference TRBV7-7 and TRBJ2-7, reads GAGVSQSPRYKVTKRGQDVTLRCDPISSHATLYWYQQALGQGPEFLTYFNYEAQPDKSGLPSDRFSAERPEGSISTLTIQRTEQRDSAMYRCASSLVGGSGRYEQYFGPGTRLTVT.

This clone is a singleton in its sample. The chain links TRBV7-2 to TRBJ2-3; TRBD2 matches 7 bases. Germline trimming cut 8 bases from V and 3 bases from J; bases unmatched to any gene: 8. There are 14 residues in the CDR3. Germline CDR1 reads SGHTA; CDR2 reads FQGNSA. The CDR3 DNA reads TGTGCCAGCTCCGGGACTACCGGGACAGATACGCAGTATTTT. Its translation: CASSGTTGTDTQYF.

V usage is TRBV18 and J usage is TRBJ1-1; D gene unclear. V was trimmed by 0 bases and J by 6 bases, leaving 14 bases between them. The CDR3 runs to 15 residues. Germline values: CDR1 KGHSH, CDR2 LQKENI. CDR3 sequence reads: CASSPPSSGSAEAFF. The CDR3 DNA reads as TGTGCCAGCTCACCACCTTCCAGTGGGTCCGCTGAAGCTTTCTTT. The variable domain in full, completed from reference TRBV18 and TRBJ1-1, reads NAGVMQNPRHLVRRRGQEARLRCSPMKGHSHVYWYRQLPEEGLKFMVYLQKENIIDESGMPKERFSAEFPKEGPSILRIQQVVRGDSAAYFCASSPPSSGSAEAFFGQGTRLTVV.

This chain connects TRBV29-1 to TRBJ2-3; 13 nucleotides agree with TRBD2. Trimming removed 2 bases from V and 3 bases from J; junction bases left unmatched: 2. CDR1 is SQVTM, CDR2 ANQGSEA, per germline. There are 15 residues in the CDR3. Written as DNA, the CDR3 is TGCAGCGTTGAAACTAGCGGGAGGGGTACAGATACGCAGTATTTT. This translates into CSVETSGRGTDTQYF.

This rearrangement joins TRBV5-1 to TRBJ2-3, with a tentative D call TRBD1 (5 bases). The V gene lost 3 bases and the J gene lost 4 bases, with 9 bases spanning the gap. Germline CDR1 reads SGHRS; CDR2 reads YFSETQ. This CDR3 spans 13 amino acids. The CDR3 is CASSSLQADTQYF. CDR3 bases: TGCGCCAGCAGCTCCCTACAGGCAGATACGCAGTATTTT.

The V and J genes are TRBV11-1 and TRBJ2-5; 15 bases are shared with TRBD2. Germline V gene data show CDR1 as SGHAT and CDR2 as FQDESV (reference sequence). The CDR3 contains 17 residues. The V and J ends lost 2 bases and 6 bases, in that order; junction bases with no gene match: 7. The CDR3 reads CASSLRTSGRAIQTQYF. In DNA, the CDR3 is TGTGCCAGCAGCTTACGGACTAGCGGGAGGGCCATCCAGACCCAGTACTTC. The whole variable domain, remainder taken from reference TRBV11-1 and TRBJ2-5, is EAEVAQSPRYKITEKSQAVAFWCDPISGHATLYWYRQILGQGPELLVQFQDESVVDDSQLPKDRFSAERLKGVDSTLKIQPAELGDSAMYLCASSLRTSGRAIQTQYFGPGTRLLVL.

This clone appeared a few times. The V call is TRBV11-3, the J call TRBJ2-2, with TRBD2 matching over 7 bases. CDR1 is SGHNT, CDR2 YENEEA, per germline. This CDR3 is built from 13 residues. V shed 5 bases, J shed 4 bases, and the junction held 1 base outside the gene matches. In DNA form, the CDR3 reads TGTGCCAGCAGCCGCGGGGGCACCGGGGAGCTGTTTTTT. This gives the protein CASSRGGTGELFF.

This rearrangement joins TRBV10-1 to TRBJ2-3; maybe TRBD2 (6 bases). This CDR3 is 14 amino acids long. Deletions cut 3 bases from V and 4 bases from J, with 11 bases between. CDR1 is WNHNN and CDR2 is SYGVQD in the germline V gene (reference sequence). CDR3 residues: CASSDPGRADTQYF. The CDR3 DNA is TGCGCCAGCAGTGATCCCGGGAGAGCAGATACGCAGTATTTT.

Points on this clone: Other DNA sequences from this sample encode an identical CDR3 as well. The chain combines TRBV5-1 with TRBJ2-1; unclear D gene. The CDR3 is 13 amino acids. V gave up 0 bases and J gave up 6 bases, with 7 bases separating them. Germline-derived CDR1 and CDR2 are SGHRS and YFSETQ. The CDR3 DNA reads as TGCGCCAGCAGCTTGGCAGGCAGCAATGAGCAGTTCTTC. Its protein product is CASSLAGSNEQFF.